The TCR beta chain under discussion was sequenced for a study (dated by TCRdb to the mid-2010s). The junction carries 10 bases between V and J, which are trimmed by 5 bases and 0 bases respectively. The CDR3 starts with the cysteine, ends with the phenylalanine, and has 15 residues. Kept here is only the CDR3 DNA, which spans 45 bases and is read in frame from base 1. The CDR1 and CDR2 encoded by the germline V gene are KGHSH and LQKENI. The library was produced with RT-PCR. The data were produced on an Illumina MiSeq. In-frame beta chains were kept once TCRdb had trimmed the public reads at Q25 with fastp and called clones with MiXCR. Rows merge per CDR3 protein into single entries with the most common DNA and genes. Across this sample there are around 700,000 distinct CDR3 sequences, with 11% to 15% seen only once. Of the sample, 3% to 4.5% is held by the ten largest clones. Note on this clonotype: No antigen is known for it. Within one base of it there is no much larger clone, and no base qualities were kept.

The chain uses TRBV18 and TRBJ2-2, with the identity of the D gene unclear. Sequenced input: memory CD4+ T cells from blood. The clonotype originates from a female donor in good health, serving as a healthy control. In nucleotide form, the sequence is TGTGCCAGCTCAACTGACAAACCGAACACCGGGGAGCTGTTTTTT. This translates into CASSTDKPNTGELFF.